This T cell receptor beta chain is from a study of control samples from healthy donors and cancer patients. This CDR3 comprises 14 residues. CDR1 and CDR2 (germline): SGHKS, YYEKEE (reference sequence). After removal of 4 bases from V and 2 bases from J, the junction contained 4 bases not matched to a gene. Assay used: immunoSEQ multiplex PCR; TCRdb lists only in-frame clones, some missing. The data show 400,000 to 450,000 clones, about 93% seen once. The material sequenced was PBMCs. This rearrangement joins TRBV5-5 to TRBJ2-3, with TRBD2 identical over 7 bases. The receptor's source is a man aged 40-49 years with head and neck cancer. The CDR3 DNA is TGTGCCAGCAGCCCGAGCGGGATCACAGATACGCAGTATTTT. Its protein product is CASSPSGITDTQYF. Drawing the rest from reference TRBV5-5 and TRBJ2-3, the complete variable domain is DAGVTQSPTHLIKTRGQQVTLRCSPISGHKSVSWYQQVLGQGPQFIFQYYEKEERGRGNFPDRFSARQFPNYSSELNVNALLLGDSALYLCASSPSGITDTQYFGPGTRLTVL.